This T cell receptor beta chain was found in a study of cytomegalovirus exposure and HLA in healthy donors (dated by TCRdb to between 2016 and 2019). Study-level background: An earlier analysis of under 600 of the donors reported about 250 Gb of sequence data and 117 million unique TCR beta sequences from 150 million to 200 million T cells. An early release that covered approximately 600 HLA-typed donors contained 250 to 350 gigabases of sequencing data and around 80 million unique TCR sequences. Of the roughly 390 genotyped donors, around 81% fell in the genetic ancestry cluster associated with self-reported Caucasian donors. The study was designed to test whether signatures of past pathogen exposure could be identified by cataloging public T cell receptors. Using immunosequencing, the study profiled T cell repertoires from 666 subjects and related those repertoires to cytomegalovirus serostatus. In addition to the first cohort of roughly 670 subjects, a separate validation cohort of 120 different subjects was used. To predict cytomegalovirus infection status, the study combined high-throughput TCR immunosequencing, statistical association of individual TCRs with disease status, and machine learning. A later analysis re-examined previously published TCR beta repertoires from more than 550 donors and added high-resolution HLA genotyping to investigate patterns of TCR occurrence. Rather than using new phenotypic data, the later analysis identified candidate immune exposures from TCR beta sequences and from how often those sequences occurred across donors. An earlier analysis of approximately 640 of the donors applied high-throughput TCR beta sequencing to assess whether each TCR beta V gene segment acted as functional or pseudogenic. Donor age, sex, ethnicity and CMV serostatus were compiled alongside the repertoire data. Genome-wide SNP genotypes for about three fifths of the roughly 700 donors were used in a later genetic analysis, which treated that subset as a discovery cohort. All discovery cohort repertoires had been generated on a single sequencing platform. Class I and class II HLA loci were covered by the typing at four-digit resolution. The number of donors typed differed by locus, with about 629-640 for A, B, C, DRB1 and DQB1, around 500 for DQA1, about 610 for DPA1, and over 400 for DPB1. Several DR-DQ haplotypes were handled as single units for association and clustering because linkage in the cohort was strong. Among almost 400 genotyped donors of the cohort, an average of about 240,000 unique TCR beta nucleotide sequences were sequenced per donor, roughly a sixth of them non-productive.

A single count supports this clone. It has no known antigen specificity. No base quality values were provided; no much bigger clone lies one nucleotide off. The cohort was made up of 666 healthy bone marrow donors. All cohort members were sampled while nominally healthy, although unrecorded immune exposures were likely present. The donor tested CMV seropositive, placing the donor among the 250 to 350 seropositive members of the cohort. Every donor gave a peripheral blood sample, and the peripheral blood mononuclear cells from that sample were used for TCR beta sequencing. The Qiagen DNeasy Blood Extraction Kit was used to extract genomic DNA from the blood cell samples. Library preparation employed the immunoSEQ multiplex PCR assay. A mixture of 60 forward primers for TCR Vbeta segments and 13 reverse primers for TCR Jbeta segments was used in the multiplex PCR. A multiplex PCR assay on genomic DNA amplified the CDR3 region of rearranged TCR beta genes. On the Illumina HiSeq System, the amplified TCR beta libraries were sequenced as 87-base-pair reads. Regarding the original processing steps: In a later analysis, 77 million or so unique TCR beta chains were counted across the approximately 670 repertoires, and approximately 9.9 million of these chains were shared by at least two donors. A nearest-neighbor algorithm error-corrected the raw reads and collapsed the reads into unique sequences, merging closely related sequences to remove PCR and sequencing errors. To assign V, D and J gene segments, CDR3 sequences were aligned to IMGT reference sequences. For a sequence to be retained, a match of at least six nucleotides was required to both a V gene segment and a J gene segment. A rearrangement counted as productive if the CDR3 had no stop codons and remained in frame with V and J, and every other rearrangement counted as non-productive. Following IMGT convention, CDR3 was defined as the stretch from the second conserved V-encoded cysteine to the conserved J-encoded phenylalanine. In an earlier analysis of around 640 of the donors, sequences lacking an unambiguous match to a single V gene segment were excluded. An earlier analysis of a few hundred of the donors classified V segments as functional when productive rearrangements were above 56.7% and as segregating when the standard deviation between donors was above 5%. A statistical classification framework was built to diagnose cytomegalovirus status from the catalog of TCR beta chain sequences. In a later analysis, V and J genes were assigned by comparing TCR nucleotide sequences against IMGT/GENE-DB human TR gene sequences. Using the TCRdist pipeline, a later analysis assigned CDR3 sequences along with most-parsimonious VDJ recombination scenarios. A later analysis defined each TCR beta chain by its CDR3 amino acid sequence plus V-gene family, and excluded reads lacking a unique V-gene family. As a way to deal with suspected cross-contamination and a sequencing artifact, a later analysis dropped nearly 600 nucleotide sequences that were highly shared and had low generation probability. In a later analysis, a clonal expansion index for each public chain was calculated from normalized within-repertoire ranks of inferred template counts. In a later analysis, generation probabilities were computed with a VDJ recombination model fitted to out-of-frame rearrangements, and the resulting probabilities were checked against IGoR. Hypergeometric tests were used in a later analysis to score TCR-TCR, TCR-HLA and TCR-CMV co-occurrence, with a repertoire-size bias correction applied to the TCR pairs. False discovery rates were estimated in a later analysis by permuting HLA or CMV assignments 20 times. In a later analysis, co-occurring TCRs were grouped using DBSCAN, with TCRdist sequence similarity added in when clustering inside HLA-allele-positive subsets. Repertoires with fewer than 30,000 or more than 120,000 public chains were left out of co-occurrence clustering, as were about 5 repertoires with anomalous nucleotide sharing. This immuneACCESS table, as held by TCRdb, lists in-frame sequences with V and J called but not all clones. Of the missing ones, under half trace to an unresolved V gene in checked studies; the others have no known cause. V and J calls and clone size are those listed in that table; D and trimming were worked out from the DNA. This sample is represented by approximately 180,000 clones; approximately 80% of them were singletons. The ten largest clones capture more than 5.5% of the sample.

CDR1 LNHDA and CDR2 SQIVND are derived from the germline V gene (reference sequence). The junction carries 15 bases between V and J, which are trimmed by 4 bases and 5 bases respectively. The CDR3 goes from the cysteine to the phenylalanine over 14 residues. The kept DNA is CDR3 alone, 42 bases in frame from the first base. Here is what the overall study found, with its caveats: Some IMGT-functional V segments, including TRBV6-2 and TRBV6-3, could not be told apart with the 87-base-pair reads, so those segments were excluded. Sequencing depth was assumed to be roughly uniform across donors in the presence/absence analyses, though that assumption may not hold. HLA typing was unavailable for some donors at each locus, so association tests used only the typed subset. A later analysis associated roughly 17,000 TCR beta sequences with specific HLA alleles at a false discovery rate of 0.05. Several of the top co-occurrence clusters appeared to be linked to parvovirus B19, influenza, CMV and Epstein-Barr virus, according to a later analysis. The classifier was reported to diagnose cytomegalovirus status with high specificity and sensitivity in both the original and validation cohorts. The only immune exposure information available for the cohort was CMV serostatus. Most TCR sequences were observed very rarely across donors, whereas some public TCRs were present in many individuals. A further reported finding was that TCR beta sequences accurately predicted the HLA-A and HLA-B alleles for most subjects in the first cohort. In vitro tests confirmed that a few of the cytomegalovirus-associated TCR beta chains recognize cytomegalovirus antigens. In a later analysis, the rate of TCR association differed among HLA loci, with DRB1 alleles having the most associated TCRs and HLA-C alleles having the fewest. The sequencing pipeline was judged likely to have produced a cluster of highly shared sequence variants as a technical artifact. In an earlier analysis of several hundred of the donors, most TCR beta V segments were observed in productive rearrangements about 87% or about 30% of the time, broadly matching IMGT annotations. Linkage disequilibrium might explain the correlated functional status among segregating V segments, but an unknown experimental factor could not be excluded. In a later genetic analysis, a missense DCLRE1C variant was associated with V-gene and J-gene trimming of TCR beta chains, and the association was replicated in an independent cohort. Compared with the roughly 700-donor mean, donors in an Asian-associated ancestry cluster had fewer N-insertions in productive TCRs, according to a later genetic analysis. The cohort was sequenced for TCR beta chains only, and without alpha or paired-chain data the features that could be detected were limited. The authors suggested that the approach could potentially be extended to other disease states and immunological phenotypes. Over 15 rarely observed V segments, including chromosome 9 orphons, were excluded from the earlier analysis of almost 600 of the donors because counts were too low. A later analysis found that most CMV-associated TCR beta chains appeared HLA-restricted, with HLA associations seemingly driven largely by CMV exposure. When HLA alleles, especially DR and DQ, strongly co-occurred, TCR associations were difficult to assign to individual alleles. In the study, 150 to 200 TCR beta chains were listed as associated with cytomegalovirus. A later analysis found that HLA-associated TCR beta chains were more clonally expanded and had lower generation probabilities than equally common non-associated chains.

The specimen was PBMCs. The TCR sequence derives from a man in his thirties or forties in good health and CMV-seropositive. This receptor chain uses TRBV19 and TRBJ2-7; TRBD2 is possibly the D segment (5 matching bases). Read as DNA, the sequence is TGTGCCAGTAGTAGCGTACGGGATTCCCACGAGCAGTACTTC. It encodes CASSSVRDSHEQYF.